Below, 13 T cell receptor beta chains from the same sample are listed, as sequenced in a study of blood T cell repertoires in COVID-19. Sequencing used immunoSEQ multiplex PCR; TCRdb keeps in-frame clones, though not all of them. The table has approximately 90,000 clones, 80% to 90% seen once. The sequencing input was peripheral blood. The receptors were gathered from a human donor with acute or convalescent COVID-19. The donor label of this sample is uncertain.

The V call is TRBV7-2, the J call TRBJ2-3; a possible D gene is TRBD2 (5 bases). Germline CDR1 SGHTA, CDR2 FQGNSA. CDR3 length equals 15 residues. Trimming left V 0 bases short and J 4 bases short, with 11 bases between. The CDR3 is CASSLAPRRADTQYF. The CDR3 DNA is TGTGCCAGCAGCTTAGCCCCGAGGCGGGCAGATACGCAGTATTTT.

The rearrangement links TRBV7-3 to TRBJ2-2, with unresolved D. With 5 bases removed from V and 1 base from J, the gap between germline ends came to 5 bases. Germline V CDR1 and CDR2: SGHTA, FQGTGA. The CDR3 extends over 13 amino acids. The CDR3 reads CASSSMNTGELFF. CDR3 bases: TGTGCCAGCAGCAGCATGAACACCGGGGAGCTGTTTTTT.

This chain links TRBV3-1 (or the pseudogene TRBV3-2) with TRBJ1-1, with TRBD1 matching over 7 bases. V was pared by 4 bases and J by 8 bases, with 4 bases of the junction left unmatched. The length of the CDR3 is 12 residues. Germline CDR1 and CDR2: LGHDT and YNNKEL (reference sequence). Written as DNA, the CDR3 is TGTGCCAGCAGCCCTGGGACAGCGGAAGCTTTCTTT. Its protein is CASSPGTAEAFF.

V usage is TRBV28 and J usage is TRBJ2-3; TRBD1 matches 8 bases. CDR1 and CDR2 from the germline V gene are MDHEN and SYDVKM. This CDR3 has 15 amino acids. Unmatched junction bases numbered 5, after V lost 5 bases and J lost 1 base. The CDR3 spells CASSIGQGRTDTQYF. The DNA for the CDR3 is TGTGCCAGCAGTATCGGACAGGGACGCACAGATACGCAGTATTTT.

In DNA, the CDR3 is TGCAGCGTTCTCCTACAGAGCACAGATACGCAGTATTTT. Translation gives CSVLLQSTDTQYF. This chain links TRBV29-1 with TRBJ2-3; D not resolved. CDR1 is SQVTM, CDR2 ANQGSEA, per germline. The V end lost 5 bases, the J end lost 0 bases, and 9 bases lay between the germline ends. This CDR3 region has 13 residues.

This chain links TRBV5-6 with TRBJ2-1; TRBD2 matches at 13 bases. Trimming removed 1 base from V and 6 bases from J; junction bases left unmatched: 1. There are 15 residues in the CDR3. CDR1 SGHDT and CDR2 YYEEEE come from the germline V gene. The CDR3 DNA reads TGTGCCAGCAGCTTGACTAGCGGGGGGGCCAATGAGCAGTTCTTC. Its translation is CASSLTSGGANEQFF.

This clone was observed once. The CDR3, as DNA: TGCGCCAGCAGCTTGGGGACAGAGCCTAACACCGGGGAGCTGTTTTTT. Its translation: CASSLGTEPNTGELFF. This rearrangement joins TRBV5-1 to TRBJ2-2; maybe TRBD1 (6 bases). The CDR3 spans 16 residues. Trimming took off 0 bases at V and 2 bases at J, with 11 bases between the two ends. Germline CDR1 is SGHRS and CDR2 is YFSETQ.

Concerning this clone: The same CDR3 is also encoded by other DNA sequences in this sample. This chain links TRBV5-1 with TRBJ1-4, with TRBD1 matching 9 bases. Germline V gene sequence: CDR1 SGHRS, CDR2 YFSETQ. The trim removed 4 bases at V and 8 bases at J, leaving 6 bases unmatched. This CDR3 comprises 14 residues. The CDR3 region is CASSPGQGFEKLFF. The CDR3 bases are TGCGCCAGCAGCCCGGGACAGGGATTCGAAAAACTGTTTTTT.

This chain links TRBV4-2 with TRBJ1-6; 7 bases map to TRBD1. Germline CDR1 and CDR2: LGHNA and YNFKEQ. The CDR3 has 15 amino acids. The J segment lost 10 bases and the V segment lost 3 bases, leaving 9 bases of the junction unmatched. The DNA of the CDR3 is TGTGCCAGCAGCCAGCCCGACAGGGAAAGATCACCCCTCCACTTT. Translation gives CASSQPDRERSPLHF.

This chain joins TRBV3-1 (or the pseudogene TRBV3-2) and TRBJ2-7; D is perhaps TRBD1 (5 bases). This CDR3 is built from 12 residues. Between the trimmed V and J ends, which lost 4 bases and 3 bases, there was a span of 7 bases. From germline, CDR1 is LGHDT and CDR2 YNNKEL (reference sequence). In nucleotides, the CDR3 is TGTGCCAGCAGCCTGACAGTCTACGAGCAGTACTTC. Its translation is CASSLTVYEQYF.

This sequence joins TRBV5-1 and TRBJ1-2; a weak D match, TRBD1 (6 bases). The V end was cut by 0 bases, the J end by 8 bases, with 11 bases between. CDR1 SGHRS and CDR2 YFSETQ come from the germline V gene. This CDR3 is 13 amino acids long. CDR3 sequence reads: CASSLGRGEGYTF. The CDR3 DNA reads as TGCGCCAGCAGCTTGGGCAGGGGTGAAGGCTACACCTTC.

The J gene is TRBJ1-2, the V gene TRBV6-5; D possibly corresponds to TRBD1 (6 bases). Germline V lookup: CDR1 MNHEY, CDR2 SVGAGI. Trimming left V 5 bases short and J 4 bases short, with 14 bases between. The CDR3 has 14 amino acids. DNA of the CDR3: TGTGCCAGCAGTAAACAGGGCGTACTCTATGGCTACACCTTC. The encoded protein is CASSKQGVLYGYTF.

The V gene is TRBV5-4, the J gene TRBJ1-2, with 7 positions matching TRBD1. Germline assignment: CDR1 SGHNT and CDR2 YYREEE (reference sequence). This CDR3 contains 15 residues. V shed 2 bases, J shed 1 base, and the junction held 5 bases outside the gene matches. This chain's CDR3 is CASSFKGALNYGYTF. The CDR3, as DNA: TGTGCCAGCAGCTTTAAGGGGGCCCTTAACTATGGCTACACCTTC.